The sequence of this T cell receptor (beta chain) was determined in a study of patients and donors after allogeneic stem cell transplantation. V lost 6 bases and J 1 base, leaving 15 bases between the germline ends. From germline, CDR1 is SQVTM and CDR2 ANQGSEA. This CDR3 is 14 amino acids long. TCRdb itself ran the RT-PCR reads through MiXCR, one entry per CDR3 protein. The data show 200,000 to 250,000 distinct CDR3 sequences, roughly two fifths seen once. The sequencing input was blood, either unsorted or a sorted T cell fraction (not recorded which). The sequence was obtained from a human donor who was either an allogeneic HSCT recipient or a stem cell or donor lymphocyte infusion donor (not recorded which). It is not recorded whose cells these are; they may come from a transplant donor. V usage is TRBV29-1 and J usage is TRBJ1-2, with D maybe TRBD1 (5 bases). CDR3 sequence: CSVPRDRLNYGYTF. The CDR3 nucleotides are TGCAGCGTCCCCCGGGACCGCCTTAACTATGGCTACACCTTC. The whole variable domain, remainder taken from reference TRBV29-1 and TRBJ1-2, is SAVISQKPSRDICQRGTSLTIQCQVDSQVTMMFWYRQQPGQSLTLIATANQGSEATYESGFVIDKFPISRPNLTFSTLTVSNMSPEDSSIYLCSVPRDRLNYGYTFGSGTRLTVV.